These 12 T cell receptor beta chains were sequenced from one sample in a study of beta chain features in type 1 diabetes. cDNA synthesis used the whole RNA isolate, giving expressed TCRB sequences. This table comes from immunoSEQ multiplex PCR, and its TCRdb copy is limited to in-frame clones, with some not included. This table has 200,000 to 250,000 clones, 27% appearing once. Sequenced sample: central memory CD4+ T cells from blood. These receptors all stem from a man aged 25 to 40 in good health.

The rearrangement links TRBV6-5 to TRBJ2-5; 7 bases map to TRBD2. CDR1 is MNHEY, CDR2 SVGAGI, per germline. The CDR3 length is 13 residues. V was clipped by 2 bases and J by 4 bases; unmatched bases: 1. The CDR3 loop is CASSYREGETQYF. The CDR3 bases are TGTGCCAGCAGTTACAGGGAGGGAGAGACCCAGTACTTC.

The chain recombines TRBV5-4 with TRBJ2-2; maybe TRBD1 (6 bases). The V gene's germline CDR1 is SGHNT and CDR2 YYREEE (reference sequence). The germline V and J ends were trimmed by 5 bases and 2 bases, with 16 bases remaining between them. CDR3 length equals 16 residues. The CDR3 nucleotides are TGTGCCAGCAGTCCACTAGGGGGAATTAACACCGGGGAGCTGTTTTTT. This codes for CASSPLGGINTGELFF. Full variable domain (missing parts from reference TRBV5-4 and TRBJ2-2): ETGVTQSPTHLIKTRGQQVTLRCSSQSGHNTVSWYQQALGQGPQFIFQYYREEENGRGNFPPRFSGLQFPNYSSELNVNALELDDSALYLCASSPLGGINTGELFFGEGSRLTVL.

CDR3 loop: CASSTGASAGELFF. DNA for the CDR3: TGTGCCAGCAGCACCGGGGCTAGTGCCGGGGAGCTGTTTTTT. This chain connects TRBV5-4 to TRBJ2-2; D might be TRBD1 or TRBD2, each matching 5 bases. This CDR3 is built from 14 residues. The ends were cut back, 4 bases at V and 6 bases at J, with 13 bases in the middle. CDR1 is SGHNT and CDR2 is YYREEE in the germline V gene (reference sequence).

This clone was seen ten or more times. V and J are TRBV2 and TRBJ1-6, with a weak D call TRBD1 (6 bases). This CDR3 contains 14 residues. V was pared by 6 bases and J by 5 bases, with 11 bases between. Germline loops: CDR1 SNHLY, CDR2 FYNNEI. This CDR3 reads CASRDSANNSPLHF. The CDR3 bases are TGTGCCAGCAGGGACAGCGCAAATAATTCACCCCTCCACTTT. The full variable domain, rest sourced from reference TRBV2 and TRBJ1-6, is EPEVTQTPSHQVTQMGQEVILRCVPISNHLYFYWYRQILGQKVEFLVSFYNNEISEKSEIFDDQFSVERPDGSNFTLKIRSTKLEDSAMYFCASRDSANNSPLHFGNGTRLTVT.

There are a few counts of this clone. CDR3 sequence (DNA): TGCAGCGCTCAGGACAGGGGATCGTCAGATACGCAGTATTTT. This translates into CSAQDRGSSDTQYF. The chain couples TRBV29-1 to TRBJ2-3, with TRBD1 identical over 9 bases. CDR1 is SQVTM and CDR2 is ANQGSEA in the germline V gene. This CDR3 is 14 amino acids long. The junction had 9 bases not matched to a gene; V was cut back by 7 bases and J by 4 bases.

This clone was counted only a few times. This chain joins TRBV12-5 and TRBJ2-3; possibly TRBD1 for D (6 bases). V was pared by 6 bases and J by 4 bases, with 8 bases between. The CDR3 covers 12 residues. CDR1 and CDR2 from the germline V gene are LGHNT and FRNRAP. CDR3 nucleotides: TGTGCTAGTGGAACAGGGCCAGATACGCAGTATTTT. Amino acids: CASGTGPDTQYF.

Comment on this clone: The sample has other DNA sequences that encode this CDR3 too. V is TRBV6-5 and J is TRBJ2-3; the D gene is possibly TRBD2 (5 bases). The CDR3 covers 13 residues. Trimming removed 2 bases at V and 3 bases at J, with 6 bases between. Per germline, CDR1 MNHEY and CDR2 SVGAGI. Here the CDR3 DNA reads TGTGCCAGCAGTTACCCGGGGACAGATACGCAGTATTTT. Translated: CASSYPGTDTQYF.

Concerning this clone itself: Other DNA sequences from this sample encode an identical CDR3 as well. The chain has TRBV7-9 and TRBJ2-3; D gene ambiguous. The CDR3 totals 13 residues. CDR1 and CDR2 (germline): SEHNR, FQNEAQ (reference sequence). Trimming took 1 base from V and 1 from J, leaving 3 bases between them. The DNA for the CDR3 is TGTGCCAGCAGCTTAGTGGGCACAGATACGCAGTATTTT. It specifies CASSLVGTDTQYF.

The chain combines TRBV6-5 with TRBJ2-4; D gene ambiguous. The CDR3 length is 11 residues. Deletions cut 5 bases from V and 3 bases from J, with 2 bases between. Germline assignment: CDR1 MNHEY and CDR2 SVGAGI. The chain's CDR3 is CASSDKNIQYF. CDR3 bases: TGTGCCAGCAGTGACAAAAACATTCAGTACTTC.

Details on this clone: In the same sample, other DNA sequences code for this CDR3. This chain joins TRBV27 and TRBJ1-6, with 8 bases that match TRBD1. The CDR3 consists of 15 residues. V dropped 5 bases and J dropped 6; count of bases not matched to a gene: 6. CDR1 is MNHEY, CDR2 SMNVEV, per germline (reference sequence). CDR3 nucleotides: TGTGCCAGCAGTCCCACCGACAGGGGTAATTCACCCCTCCACTTT. This codes for CASSPTDRGNSPLHF.

The V gene is TRBV30, the J gene TRBJ2-1, with D uncertain. CDR1 and CDR2 from the germline V gene are GTSNPN and SVGIG (reference sequence). The CDR3 has 13 residues. The V and J ends lost 0 bases and 2 bases respectively, with 5 bases between them. This chain's CDR3 is CAWSVQPYNEQFF. As DNA, the CDR3 is TGTGCCTGGAGTGTACAGCCCTACAATGAGCAGTTCTTC.

This clone has a handful of counts. The chain has TRBV4-3 and TRBJ2-3; a possible D gene is TRBD1 (6 bases). This CDR3 spans 16 amino acids. CDR1 LGHNA and CDR2 YSLEER come from the germline V gene. V lost 4 bases to trimming and J lost 0 bases, with 14 bases between them. CDR3 region: CASSPRTATSTDTQYF. CDR3 sequence (DNA): TGCGCCAGCAGCCCTCGGACAGCTACTAGCACAGATACGCAGTATTTT.